Following are 15 T cell receptor beta chains from one sample sequenced in a study of identical twins. TCRdb used MiXCR to reprocess the 5' RACE reads, holding one entry per CDR3 protein. The data contain under 300,000 distinct CDR3 sequences, more than 12% of them seen just once; the ten biggest clones take up 8.8%. Sequencing was performed on memory (CD45RO+) T cells sorted from blood. These receptors were taken from a woman aged 18-29 years in good health.

The chain couples TRBV20-1 to TRBJ2-1; D is undetermined. Trimming shortened V by 6 bases and J by 5 bases, and 5 bases separated the two germline ends. CDR1 and CDR2 (germline): DFQATT, SNEGSKA (reference sequence). The CDR3 is 10 amino acids. The CDR3 here is CSALDNEQFF. The CDR3 region has the DNA TGCAGTGCCTTGGACAATGAGCAGTTCTTC.

The gene calls are TRBV5-8 and TRBJ2-1; 8 nucleotides match TRBD1. Germline lookup yields CDR1 SGHTS and CDR2 YDEGEE. The CDR3 runs 15 residues. V shed 5 bases, J shed 3 bases, and the junction held 7 bases outside the gene matches. The CDR3 nucleotides read TGTGCCAGCAGGGTAACAGGGGGGTACTACAATGAGCAGTTCTTC. Translation gives CASRVTGGYYNEQFF.

This clonotype showed up many times. The chain combines TRBV4-2 with TRBJ1-1; D not resolved. The CDR3 length is 12 residues. Trimming removed 1 base at V and 2 bases at J, with 2 bases between. Germline V gene data show CDR1 as LGHNA and CDR2 as YNFKEQ. The CDR3 reads CASSQANTEAFF. The CDR3 DNA reads as TGTGCCAGCAGCCAAGCAAACACTGAAGCTTTCTTT.

This clonotype was detected a few times. The chain recombines TRBV20-1 with TRBJ1-3, with D uncertain. V shed 0 bases and J shed 5 bases, with 8 bases lying between them. The CDR3 has 13 residues. Germline CDR1 is DFQATT and CDR2 is SNEGSKA (reference sequence). The CDR3 region has the DNA TGCAGTGCTAGAGATATCGAACGAAACACCATATATTTT. This translates into CSARDIERNTIYF.

This chain connects TRBV5-1 to TRBJ2-3; D is uncertain. Germline CDR1 SGHRS, CDR2 YFSETQ. The CDR3 contains 14 residues. Trimming took off 0 bases at V and 1 base at J, with 6 bases between the two ends. The CDR3 DNA reads TGCGCCAGCAGCTTGGGCCAACGCACAGATACGCAGTATTTT. This gives the protein CASSLGQRTDTQYF.

V gene TRBV6-1 combines with J gene TRBJ2-7; 9 nucleotides align to TRBD2. Germline trimming cut 6 bases from V and 3 bases from J; bases unmatched to any gene: 12. This CDR3 has 16 residues. Germline CDR1 MNHNS, CDR2 SASEGT. The CDR3 DNA sequence: TGTGCCAGCAGGCGGCGGAAGACTAGCGGTATCTACGAGCAGTACTTC. Translated, it gives CASRRRKTSGIYEQYF.

In its sample, this clonotype was seen a few times. The chain carries TRBV12-3 or TRBV12-4 and TRBJ2-5; a possible D gene is TRBD2 (6 bases). V dropped 8 bases and J dropped 2 bases, with 18 bases sitting between them. The length of the CDR3 is 15 residues. Here the CDR3 reads CASSRPVAGQETQYF. CDR3 DNA sequence: TGTGCCAGCTCCCGCCCAGTGGCGGGGCAAGAGACCCAGTACTTC.

This clonotype was counted at least ten times. The J gene is TRBJ2-1, the V gene TRBV11-3; 9 bases map to TRBD2. This CDR3 spans 16 amino acids. Trimming took 5 bases from V and 4 from J; bases not matched to a gene: 9. Per the germline V gene, CDR1 is SGHNT and CDR2 is YENEEA. In nucleotides, the CDR3 is TGTGCCAGCAGCCCTTTTAGGACTAGCGAATACAATGAGCAGTTCTTC. Translated, it gives CASSPFRTSEYNEQFF.

The chain couples TRBV12-3 or TRBV12-4 to TRBJ2-1; possible D gene TRBD2, 5 bases. V was clipped by 10 bases and J by 3 bases, with 22 bases between them. The CDR3 loop spans 16 amino acids. This CDR3 is CATKPSPSGNYNEQFF. CDR3 DNA sequence: TGTGCCACCAAACCTAGTCCCAGCGGAAACTACAATGAGCAGTTCTTC.

This clonotype was seen more than once but under ten times. The chain employs TRBV12-3 or TRBV12-4 and TRBJ1-2, with D unresolved. The CDR3 runs 12 residues. Trimming took off 6 bases at V and 3 bases at J, with 8 bases between the two ends. CDR3: CASSGWDYGYTF. The CDR3 coding sequence is TGTGCCAGCAGCGGATGGGACTATGGCTACACCTTC.

V is TRBV5-1 and J is TRBJ2-7, with 16 bases matching TRBD2. With V trimmed by 4 bases and J by 4 bases, 11 bases remained unmatched. Germline V gives CDR1 SGHRS, CDR2 YFSETQ. This CDR3 has 18 amino acids. For the CDR3, the DNA is TGCGCCAGCAGCCTCGGGACTAGCGGGAGGGGTGGTCGATACGAGCAGTACTTC. Amino acids: CASSLGTSGRGGRYEQYF.

In DNA, the CDR3 is TGTGCCAGCAGTGAAAGAGGGGGGAATGGCTACACCTTC. Translation: CASSERGGNGYTF. The chain recombines TRBV6-1 with TRBJ1-2; D is possibly TRBD1 (6 bases). The ends were cut back, 2 bases at V and 6 bases at J, with 10 bases in the middle. CDR1 is MNHNS and CDR2 is SASEGT in the germline V gene. The CDR3 is 13 residues long.

In its sample, this clonotype was seen a few times. The V gene is TRBV29-1, the J gene TRBJ1-2; unclear D gene. In germline, CDR1 is SQVTM, CDR2 ANQGSEA. The length of the CDR3 is 13 residues. Trimming removed 1 base from V and 3 bases from J, with 9 bases in between. The CDR3 here is CSVEARWDYGYTF. CDR3 nucleotides: TGCAGCGTTGAAGCCAGGTGGGACTATGGCTACACCTTC.

This clonotype was counted at least ten times. The chain joins TRBV11-2 to TRBJ2-1; weak D call: TRBD2 (6 bases). With 5 bases removed from V and 4 bases from J, the gap between germline ends came to 9 bases. Germline CDR1 is SGHAT and CDR2 is FQNNGV. CDR3 length equals 13 residues. CDR3 protein: CASSTGSYNEQFF. In nucleotides, the CDR3 is TGTGCCAGCAGCACCGGGAGTTACAATGAGCAGTTCTTC.

This chain uses TRBV7-6 with TRBJ2-7; 9 bases map to TRBD2. This CDR3 region has 15 residues. CDR1 and CDR2 (germline): SGHVS, FNYEAQ. The junction had 8 bases not matched to a gene; V was cut back by 6 bases and J by 2 bases. CDR3 DNA: TGTGCCAGCAGTCCAGCGGGGGGCCTCCCCTACGAGCAGTACTTC. Translating gives CASSPAGGLPYEQYF.